Listed here is a single T cell receptor beta chain. A distinct unique molecular identifier was carried by each TCR cDNA molecule. TCRdb fed the 5' RACE reads into MiXCR, producing one record per CDR3 protein. The sample contains approximately 40,000 distinct CDR3 sequences, approximately 15% of which appear only once. There are 17 residues in the CDR3. Germline V gene sequence: CDR1 MDHEN, CDR2 SYDVKM. The V end was cut by 6 bases, the J end by 7 bases, with 27 bases between. The data are from a study of spatial heterogeneity in lung cancer. Sample time point: sample taken at primary tumor resection. Material for sequencing was whole RNA from tumor, nontumor lung or frozen PBMC, left unsorted. Samples were obtained from some 70 donors, all untreated early-stage non-small cell lung cancer patients.

This chain links TRBV28 with TRBJ1-2, with D perhaps matching TRBD1 (5 bases). The clonotype was recovered from a male donor with early-stage non-small cell lung cancer. Material: PBMCs, obtained at surgery. The CDR3 sequence is CASSLLCSGSVPGGYTF. Here the CDR3 DNA reads TGTGCCAGCAGCCTCCTCTGTTCAGGGTCGGTCCCTGGTGGCTACACCTTC.